The 3 T cell receptor beta chains listed next were all sequenced from one sample in a study of cytomegalovirus exposure and HLA in healthy donors. The PCR used 60 Vbeta and 13 Jbeta primers. The table came from immunoSEQ multiplex PCR; TCRdb's copy has only in-frame clones and leaves some out. The sample has fewer than 200,000 clones; 70% to 80% are singletons. The specimen sequenced was PBMCs. These receptor sequences come from a man aged 25-45 years in good health and CMV-seropositive.

V is TRBV19 and J is TRBJ2-3, with D maybe TRBD2 (6 bases). The CDR3 covers 16 residues. Germline loops: CDR1 LNHDA, CDR2 SQIVND (reference sequence). Trimming shortened V by 5 bases and J by 3 bases, and 18 bases separated the two germline ends. This chain's CDR3 is CASSRRGSLLTDTQYF. The CDR3 DNA reads as TGTGCCAGTAGTCGGCGGGGTAGCCTCTTGACAGATACGCAGTATTTT. Looking up the rest from reference TRBV19 and TRBJ2-3 gives the full variable domain: DGGITQSPKYLFRKEGQNVTLSCEQNLNHDAMYWYRQDPGQGLRLIYYSQIVNDFQKGDIAEGYSVSREKKESFPLTVTSAQKNPTAFYLCASSRRGSLLTDTQYFGPGTRLTVL.

This chain uses TRBV5-1 with TRBJ2-7, with TRBD1 matching 11 bases. J was trimmed by 4 bases and V by 3 bases; bases with no gene match: 3. The germline gives CDR1 SGHRS, CDR2 YFSETQ. The CDR3 has 14 residues. CDR3 sequence reads: CASSSRDRGYEQYF. The CDR3 DNA follows: TGCGCCAGCAGCTCGAGGGACAGGGGGTACGAGCAGTACTTC.

This clone occurred a few times. This rearrangement joins TRBV6-1 to TRBJ2-7; 10 bases map to TRBD2. J lost 1 base, V lost 7 bases, and 4 bases had no gene match. From germline, CDR1 is MNHNS and CDR2 SASEGT. The CDR3 has 14 amino acids. DNA for the CDR3: TGTGCCAGCACGGTAGCGGGGGGTTCCTACGAGCAGTACTTC. Residues: CASTVAGGSYEQYF.